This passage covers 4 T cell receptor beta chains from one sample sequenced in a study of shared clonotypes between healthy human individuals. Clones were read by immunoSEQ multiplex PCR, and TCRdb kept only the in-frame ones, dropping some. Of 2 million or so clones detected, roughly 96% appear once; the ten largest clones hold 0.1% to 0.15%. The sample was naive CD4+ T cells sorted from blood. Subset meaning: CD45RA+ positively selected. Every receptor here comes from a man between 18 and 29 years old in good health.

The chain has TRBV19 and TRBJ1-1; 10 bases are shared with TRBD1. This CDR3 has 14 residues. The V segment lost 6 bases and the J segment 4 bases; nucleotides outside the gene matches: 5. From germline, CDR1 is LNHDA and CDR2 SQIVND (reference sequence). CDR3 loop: CASREDRGGTEAFF. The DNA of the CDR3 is TGTGCCAGTAGGGAGGACAGGGGGGGCACTGAAGCTTTCTTT.

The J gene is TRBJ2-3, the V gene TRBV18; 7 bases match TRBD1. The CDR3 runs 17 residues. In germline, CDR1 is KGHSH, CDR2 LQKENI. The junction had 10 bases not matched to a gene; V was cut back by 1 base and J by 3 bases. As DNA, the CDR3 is TGTGCCAGCTCACCACTTACCGGACAGGCTGCGACAGATACGCAGTATTTT. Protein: CASSPLTGQAATDTQYF.

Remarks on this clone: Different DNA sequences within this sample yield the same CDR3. This CDR3 is CASSPRQGANTEAFF. Here the CDR3 DNA reads TGTGCCAGCTCACCAAGACAGGGGGCGAACACTGAAGCTTTCTTT. The rearrangement joins TRBV18 to TRBJ1-1; 10 positions agree with TRBD1. The CDR3 contains 15 residues. Germline V lookup: CDR1 KGHSH, CDR2 LQKENI. V lost 2 bases to trimming and J lost 1 base; unmatched junction nucleotides: 1.

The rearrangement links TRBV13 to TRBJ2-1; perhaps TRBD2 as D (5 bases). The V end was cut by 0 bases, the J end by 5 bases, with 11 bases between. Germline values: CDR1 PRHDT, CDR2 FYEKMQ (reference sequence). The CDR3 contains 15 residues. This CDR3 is CASSLGREWHNEQFF. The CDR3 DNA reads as TGTGCCAGCAGCTTAGGGAGGGAGTGGCACAATGAGCAGTTCTTC. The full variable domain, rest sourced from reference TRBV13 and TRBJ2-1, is AAGVIQSPRHLIKEKRETATLKCYPIPRHDTVYWYQQGPGQDPQFLISFYEKMQSDKGSIPDRFSAQQFSDYHSELNMSSLELGDSALYFCASSLGREWHNEQFFGPGTRLTVL.